Listed below are T cell receptor beta chains from one sample, sequenced in a study of blood T cell repertoires in COVID-19. The method was immunoSEQ multiplex PCR; TCRdb's version includes in-frame clones alone and lacks a portion of them. Among around 330,000 clones listed, around 88% were seen once. The sample consisted of peripheral blood. All receptors derive from a woman aged 25 to 39 with COVID-19, enrolled during active disease. CDR3s include the opening cysteine and the closing phenylalanine or tryptophan. Each record gives: D gene, J gene, clone size, V gene, CDR3 DNA, CDR3 protein. D genes are given only for firm matches. Clone size is shown for a subset of rows, as once, few, many or a class of expanded clone.

D: -; J: TRBJ2-1; size: -; V: TRBV10-2; DNA: TGCGCCAGCAGTGAGTCCCCCACAGGGAGCCGACGCAATGAGCAGTTCTTC; CDR3: CASSESPTGSRRNEQFF
D: -; J: TRBJ1-1; size: -; V: TRBV19; DNA: TGTGCCAGTAGTATACCCCTGTACACTGAAGCTTTCTTT; CDR3: CASSIPLYTEAFF
D: -; J: TRBJ1-4; size: -; V: TRBV5-1; DNA: TGCGCCAGCAGCCTGCAGGTGGGAACTAATGAAAAACTGTTTTTT; CDR3: CASSLQVGTNEKLFF
D: TRBD2; J: TRBJ2-1; size: -; V: TRBV7-9; DNA: TGTGCCAGCAGCCCGGAACTAGCGGGGGGGCCCAATGAGCAGTTCTTC; CDR3: CASSPELAGGPNEQFF
D: TRBD1; J: TRBJ2-7; size: -; V: TRBV2; DNA: TGTGCCAGCAGTAGGACAGGGGTTTACGAGCAGTACTTC; CDR3: CASSRTGVYEQYF
D: TRBD2; J: TRBJ2-1; size: -; V: TRBV20-1; DNA: TGCAGTGCTAGTGGGGGAGCGGGATCCTACAATGAGCAGTTCTTC; CDR3: CSASGGAGSYNEQFF
D: TRBD1; J: TRBJ1-6; size: -; V: TRBV6-1; DNA: TGTGCCAGCAGTGAGGACAGGGGGGTTTCACCCCTCCACTTT; CDR3: CASSEDRGVSPLHF
D: -; J: TRBJ1-6; size: -; V: TRBV5-8; DNA: TGTGCCAGCAGCTTGACCAGGGTCCTAGGCGGTTCACCCCTCCACTTT; CDR3: CASSLTRVLGGSPLHF
D: -; J: TRBJ2-5; size: -; V: TRBV2; DNA: TGTGCCAGCACTGATGGAGGCCAAGAGACCCAGTACTTC; CDR3: CASTDGGQETQYF
D: -; J: TRBJ1-5; size: -; V: TRBV7-9; DNA: TGTGCCAGCAGCTTAGCGTACAATCAGCCCCAGCATTTT; CDR3: CASSLAYNQPQHF
D: -; J: TRBJ1-2; size: -; V: TRBV27; DNA: TGTGCCAGCAGTCCCGGACTGATAAATGGCTACACCTTC; CDR3: CASSPGLINGYTF
D: -; J: TRBJ1-6; size: -; V: TRBV6-5; DNA: TGTGCCAGCAGCCAGGGGTATAATTCACCCCTCCACTTT; CDR3: CASSQGYNSPLHF
D: -; J: TRBJ2-3; size: -; V: TRBV5-5; DNA: TGTGCCAGCAGCTTAAACCCGCACAGAATCCCGCCAACAGATACGCAGTATTTT; CDR3: CASSLNPHRIPPTDTQYF
D: -; J: TRBJ2-5; size: once; V: TRBV4-1; DNA: TGCGCCAGCAGTCTTAGGGGGGGGCTGAGCGAGACCCAGTACTTC; CDR3: CASSLRGGLSETQYF
D: -; J: TRBJ1-6; size: -; V: TRBV6-1; DNA: TGTGCCAGCAGTGAATGGTTGAAAGGGGAAGGTAATTCACCCCTCCACTTT; CDR3: CASSEWLKGEGNSPLHF
D: -; J: TRBJ1-5; size: few; V: TRBV7-9; DNA: TGTGCCAGCAGCCCATTAGCAATGACGGGGCAGCCCCAGCATTTT; CDR3: CASSPLAMTGQPQHF
D: TRBD2; J: TRBJ2-3; size: -; V: TRBV4-2; DNA: TGTGCCAGCAGCCAAGTGGGCGGGGGGGCAGATACGCAGTATTTT; CDR3: CASSQVGGGADTQYF
D: TRBD1; J: TRBJ1-2; size: -; V: TRBV24-1; DNA: TGTGCCACCAGTGACTGGACAGGGGGTGGCTACACCTTC; CDR3: CATSDWTGGGYTF
D: -; J: TRBJ1-5; size: -; V: TRBV6-6; DNA: TGTGCCAGCAATTCACTCGGGTACAATCAGCCCCAGCATTTT; CDR3: CASNSLGYNQPQHF
D: -; J: TRBJ1-5; size: -; V: TRBV9; DNA: TGTGCCAGCAGCGTAGATTATAGCAATCAGCCCCAGCATTTT; CDR3: CASSVDYSNQPQHF
D: TRBD1; J: TRBJ1-2; size: -; V: TRBV7-9; DNA: TGTGCCAGCAGCTTAGGTCAGGGGGATGGCTACACCTTC; CDR3: CASSLGQGDGYTF
D: TRBD2; J: TRBJ2-7; size: -; V: TRBV6-2/TRBV6-3; DNA: TGTGCCAGCAGCTCCCCAGGAACTAGCGGGACGTCCTACGAGCAGTACTTC; CDR3: CASSSPGTSGTSYEQYF
D: -; J: TRBJ1-1; size: -; V: TRBV7-6; DNA: TGTGCCAGCAGCCTATTGACAGCGTTGAACACTGAAGCTTTCTTT; CDR3: CASSLLTALNTEAFF
D: -; J: TRBJ2-1; size: -; V: TRBV11-2; DNA: TGTGCCAGCAGCTTGATAGCCCACGATGAGCAGTTCTTC; CDR3: CASSLIAHDEQFF
D: -; J: TRBJ2-5; size: -; V: TRBV6-5; DNA: TGTGCCAGCAGGGAGACAGAATTCCAAGAGACCCAGTACTTC; CDR3: CASRETEFQETQYF
D: -; J: TRBJ1-1; size: -; V: TRBV24-1; DNA: TGTGCCACCAGTGAGACATCAACGGGGACTGAAGCTTTCTTT; CDR3: CATSETSTGTEAFF
D: TRBD2; J: TRBJ2-4; size: -; V: TRBV7-2; DNA: TGTGCCAGCAGTTTCCAGAGACTAGCGGGGGGGCCAGGCAAAAACATTCAGTACTTC; CDR3: CASSFQRLAGGPGKNIQYF
D: TRBD1; J: TRBJ1-1; size: once; V: TRBV13; DNA: TGTGCCAGCAGCTTATCGGGCAGGGGGGCGACTGAAGCTTTCTTT; CDR3: CASSLSGRGATEAFF
D: TRBD1; J: TRBJ2-5; size: -; V: TRBV9; DNA: TGTGCCAGCAGCGGGACAGGGGGCAGAGAGACCCAGTACTTC; CDR3: CASSGTGGRETQYF
D: TRBD1; J: TRBJ1-2; size: -; V: TRBV7-2; DNA: TGTGCCAGCAGCTTAGCCCGGGGACAGCAAATCAGGAACGCGTATAACTATGGCTACACCTTC; CDR3: CASSLARGQQIRNAYNYGYTF
D: -; J: TRBJ2-3; size: -; V: TRBV5-6; DNA: TGTGCCAGCAGCCGCGTCGGGGGGCGCACAGATACGCAGTATTTT; CDR3: CASSRVGGRTDTQYF
D: -; J: TRBJ1-2; size: -; V: TRBV5-1; DNA: TGCGCCAGCAGCTTGGATGGACAGCTCTACACCTTC; CDR3: CASSLDGQLYTF
D: TRBD2; J: TRBJ2-1; size: -; V: TRBV2; DNA: TGTGCCAGCAGTGATATCCGGGAGCGGGGAGAGCAGTTCTTC; CDR3: CASSDIRERGEQFF
D: TRBD1; J: TRBJ1-2; size: -; V: TRBV4-1; DNA: TGCGCCAGCAGCCAAGCTAGGGGGCGGGTTGGCTACACCTTC; CDR3: CASSQARGRVGYTF
D: TRBD1; J: TRBJ2-1; size: -; V: TRBV7-9; DNA: TGTGCCAGCAGCTTCGACAGGGGTACCAATGAGCAGTTCTTC; CDR3: CASSFDRGTNEQFF
D: -; J: TRBJ2-1; size: -; V: TRBV7-9; DNA: TGTGCCAGCAGCCAGATAACAGGCGCCTACAATGAGCAGTTCTTC; CDR3: CASSQITGAYNEQFF
D: TRBD1; J: TRBJ1-2; size: -; V: TRBV28; DNA: TGTGCCAGCAGTTTCACCGGGACAGGGGGGTTAGGGTATGGCTACACCTTC; CDR3: CASSFTGTGGLGYGYTF